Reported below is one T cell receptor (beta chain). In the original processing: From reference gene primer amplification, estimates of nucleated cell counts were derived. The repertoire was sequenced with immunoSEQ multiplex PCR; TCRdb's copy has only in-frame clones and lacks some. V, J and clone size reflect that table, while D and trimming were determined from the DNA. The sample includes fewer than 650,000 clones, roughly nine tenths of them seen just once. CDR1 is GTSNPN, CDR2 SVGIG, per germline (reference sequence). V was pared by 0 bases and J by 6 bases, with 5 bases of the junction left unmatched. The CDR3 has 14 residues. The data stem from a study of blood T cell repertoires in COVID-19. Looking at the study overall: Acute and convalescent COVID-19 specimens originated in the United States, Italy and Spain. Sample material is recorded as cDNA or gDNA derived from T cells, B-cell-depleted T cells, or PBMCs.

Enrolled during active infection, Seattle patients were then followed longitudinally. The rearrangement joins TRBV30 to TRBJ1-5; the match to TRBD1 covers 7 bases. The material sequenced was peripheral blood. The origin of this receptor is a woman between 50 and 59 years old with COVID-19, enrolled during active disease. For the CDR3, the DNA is TGTGCCTGGAGTGTACTACAGGGGAGTCAGCCCCAGCATTTT. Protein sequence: CAWSVLQGSQPQHF.